These 30 T cell receptor beta chains came from one sample sequenced in a study of blood T cell repertoires in COVID-19. Repertoires were generated with immunoSEQ multiplex PCR, while TCRdb's copy carries only in-frame clones and drops some. The sample includes around 41,000 clones, 88% of them seen just once. Input material: peripheral blood. These receptors came from a human donor in a cohort sampled during active COVID-19.

This clone was seen only once. The chain combines TRBV28 with TRBJ1-4; 12 bases line up with TRBD1. The CDR3 runs 15 residues. The V gene end was trimmed by 6 bases and the J gene end by 8 bases; junction bases not matched to a gene: 7. Germline-derived CDR1 and CDR2 are MDHEN and SYDVKM. CDR3 residues: CASRRWDRGPEKLFF. The CDR3 coding sequence is TGTGCCAGCAGAAGATGGGACAGGGGGCCGGAAAAACTGTTTTTT.

The count of this clone is one. V usage is TRBV11-2 and J usage is TRBJ2-5, with D possibly matching TRBD2 (6 bases). Trimming removed 6 bases at V and 1 base at J, with 12 bases between. Germline V gives CDR1 SGHAT, CDR2 FQNNGV. The CDR3 is 14 residues long. CDR3 in amino acids: CASSSLAPQETQYF. The CDR3 DNA reads as TGTGCCAGCAGTTCCCTAGCGCCCCAAGAGACCCAGTACTTC.

This clone was found a few times. J is TRBJ2-2 and V is TRBV5-1; D is uncertain. The CDR3 is made up of 13 amino acids. V lost 0 bases and J lost 3, with 3 bases in between. Germline V gene sequence: CDR1 SGHRS, CDR2 YFSETQ. The CDR3 loop is CASSLAYTGELFF. The CDR3 DNA follows: TGCGCCAGCAGCTTGGCATACACCGGGGAGCTGTTTTTT.

V and J are TRBV7-2 and TRBJ1-4, with TRBD1 as a possible D gene (5 bases). Looked up from germline, CDR1 is SGHTA and CDR2 is FQGNSA. The CDR3 is 15 residues long. Trimming stripped 3 bases from V and 7 bases from J, with 15 bases between. CDR3 sequence: CASSFSGLLSEKLFF. In nucleotides, the CDR3 is TGTGCCAGCAGCTTTTCGGGACTGCTTAGTGAAAAACTGTTTTTT. The whole variable domain, remainder taken from reference TRBV7-2 and TRBJ1-4, is GAGVSQSPSNKVTEKGKDVELRCDPISGHTALYWYRQSLGQGLEFLIYFQGNSAPDKSGLPSDRFSAERTGGSVSTLTIQRTQQEDSAVYLCASSFSGLLSEKLFFGSGTQLSVL.

V and J are TRBV7-9 and TRBJ1-2, with 7 positions matching TRBD1. The CDR3 contains 15 residues. Germline V CDR1 and CDR2: SEHNR, FQNEAQ (reference sequence). The V and J ends lost 7 bases and 5 bases, in that order; junction bases with no gene match: 13. CDR3 bases: TGTGCCAGCAACCCTTCCGGGACAGCCATTTATGGCTACACCTTC. It specifies CASNPSGTAIYGYTF.

The V gene is TRBV7-9, the J gene TRBJ2-2; maybe TRBD1 (5 bases). The germline CDR1 and CDR2 sequences are SEHNR and FQNEAQ (reference sequence). The CDR3 has 15 residues. Trimming cost V 5 bases and J 1 base, with 11 bases left between them. The CDR3 is CASSPRGGNTGELFF. CDR3 nucleotides: TGTGCCAGCAGCCCAAGGGGTGGGAACACCGGGGAGCTGTTTTTT.

This clone was counted a single time. The chain couples TRBV7-9 to TRBJ1-1; 9 nucleotides align to TRBD1. CDR1 SEHNR and CDR2 FQNEAQ come from the germline V gene (reference sequence). This CDR3 is built from 14 residues. With V trimmed by 5 bases and J by 4 bases, 5 bases remained unmatched. CDR3 nucleotides: TGTGCCAGCAGCCCAACAGGGGGCGGCACTGAAGCTTTCTTT. It is translated as CASSPTGGGTEAFF.

This chain links TRBV29-1 with TRBJ2-4, with 10 bases identical to TRBD1. This CDR3 has 13 amino acids. V was clipped by 4 bases and J by 11 bases; unmatched bases: 8. Looked up from germline, CDR1 is SQVTM and CDR2 is ANQGSEA. The CDR3 region is CSVVSGQGVFQYF. CDR3 bases: TGCAGCGTTGTTTCTGGACAGGGGGTCTTTCAGTACTTC.

The gene calls are TRBV18 and TRBJ2-5; 7 nucleotides agree with TRBD1. V trimming: 4 bases; J trimming: 5 bases; junction bases outside the gene matches: 7. The CDR3 contains 14 residues. CDR1 and CDR2 from the germline V gene are KGHSH and LQKENI. DNA for the CDR3: TGTGCCAGCTCACGCGACAGGGTCGGTGAGACCCAGTACTTC. Protein sequence: CASSRDRVGETQYF.

This clone has more than one count but fewer than ten. The V and J genes are TRBV7-6 and TRBJ2-2; 9 bases line up with TRBD2. The trim removed 2 bases at V and 3 bases at J, leaving 10 bases unmatched. The CDR3 length is 18 residues. Germline V gives CDR1 SGHVS, CDR2 FNYEAQ. The CDR3 bases are TGTGCCAGCAGCTTATTGGGTAGCGGGAGCTCGGACACCGGGGAGCTGTTTTTT. It encodes CASSLLGSGSSDTGELFF.

CDR3 DNA: TGTGCCTGGCTCCCGGGGGAGGCCAACGTCCTGACTTTC. Translating gives CAWLPGEANVLTF. The chain uses TRBV30 and TRBJ2-6; tentative D call: TRBD2 (6 bases). This CDR3 region has 13 residues. Germline assignment: CDR1 GTSNPN and CDR2 SVGIG (reference sequence). V lost 5 bases to trimming and J lost 6 bases, with 11 bases between them.

This sequence joins TRBV5-1 and TRBJ2-2; 8 bases map to TRBD2. The germline CDR1 and CDR2 sequences are SGHRS and YFSETQ. Trimming cost V 1 base and J 5 bases; bases outside gene matches: 4. This CDR3 has 15 amino acids. The DNA for the CDR3 is TGCGCCAGCAGCTTGACCGGGAGGGGAACCGGGGAGCTGTTTTTT. This codes for CASSLTGRGTGELFF.

V usage is TRBV27 and J usage is TRBJ1-5, with a tentative D call TRBD1 (6 bases). The CDR3 runs 19 residues. CDR1 and CDR2 from the germline V gene are MNHEY and SMNVEV (reference sequence). The germline V and J ends were trimmed by 5 bases and 1 base, with 24 bases remaining between them. The CDR3 spells CASSPLGRGLHESNQPQHF. The CDR3 bases are TGTGCCAGCAGTCCTTTGGGCAGGGGCTTACATGAGAGCAATCAGCCCCAGCATTTT.

V gene TRBV9 combines with J gene TRBJ2-7, with 13 bases identical to TRBD2. This CDR3 region has 17 residues. Germline assignment: CDR1 SGDLS and CDR2 YYNGEE. The junction had 9 bases not matched to a gene; V was cut back by 4 bases and J by 2 bases. The CDR3 nucleotides are TGTGCCAGCAGCAAACGGGGGACTAGCGGGAACACCTACGAGCAGTACTTC. Translated, it gives CASSKRGTSGNTYEQYF.

This clone was counted a single time. This chain uses TRBV4-2 with TRBJ2-5; tentative D call: TRBD1 (8 bases). This CDR3 spans 15 amino acids. The V and J ends lost 1 base and 5 bases respectively, with 14 bases between them. Germline V gene data show CDR1 as LGHNA and CDR2 as YNFKEQ. DNA for the CDR3: TGTGCCAGCAGCCAAGTGAGCGGGACAGGTGAGACCCAGTACTTC. This codes for CASSQVSGTGETQYF.

The V gene is TRBV6-2 or TRBV6-3, the J gene TRBJ2-1, with 7 positions matching TRBD1. Trimming removed 5 bases from V and 3 bases from J; junction bases left unmatched: 4. From germline, CDR1 is MNHEY and CDR2 SVGEGT. The CDR3 contains 14 residues. The CDR3 protein is CASSTGAYYNEQFF. The CDR3, as DNA: TGTGCCAGCAGTACAGGGGCTTACTACAATGAGCAGTTCTTC.

In this sample, this clone turned up once. The chain employs TRBV4-1 and TRBJ2-1, with TRBD2 identical over 8 bases. The CDR3 runs 14 residues. V dropped 1 base and J dropped 5; count of bases not matched to a gene: 1. The germline V gene encodes CDR1 MGHRA and CDR2 YSYEKL. This CDR3 is CASSQGAGDNEQFF. CDR3 bases: TGCGCCAGCAGCCAAGGAGCGGGGGACAATGAGCAGTTCTTC.

The V and J genes are TRBV27 and TRBJ1-2, with 8 bases matching TRBD1. The CDR3 consists of 15 residues. Germline V gene data show CDR1 as MNHEY and CDR2 as SMNVEV (reference sequence). Germline trimming cut 4 bases from V and 7 bases from J; bases unmatched to any gene: 11. For the CDR3, the DNA is TGTGCCAGCAGTTCGTCACCGACAGGGGTGAGTGGCTACACCTTC. Its protein product is CASSSSPTGVSGYTF.

This clone was observed a handful of times. The rearrangement uses TRBV6-5 and TRBJ1-6; the match to TRBD1 covers 9 bases. The V segment lost 7 bases and the J segment 10 bases; nucleotides outside the gene matches: 5. This CDR3 is 13 amino acids long. The germline gives CDR1 MNHEY, CDR2 SVGAGI. CDR3 in DNA: TGTGCCAGCACCGGGACAGGGAAATCACCCCTCCACTTT. It encodes CASTGTGKSPLHF.

This clone has a handful of counts. This chain links TRBV27 with TRBJ2-3; TRBD1 is a possible D gene (6 bases). This CDR3 contains 14 residues. V lost 2 bases, J lost 6 bases, and 12 bases lay in between. The germline gives CDR1 MNHEY, CDR2 SMNVEV (reference sequence). CDR3 in amino acids: CASSLKGGSDTQYF. CDR3 sequence (DNA): TGTGCCAGCAGTTTAAAAGGGGGATCTGATACGCAGTATTTT.

V and J are TRBV28 and TRBJ1-6; the D gene is possibly TRBD1 (6 bases). This CDR3 comprises 17 residues. CDR1 and CDR2 (germline): MDHEN, SYDVKM. Trimming removed 3 bases at V and 0 bases at J, with 12 bases between. CDR3 sequence (DNA): TGTGCCAGCAGTTTTAGACAGGCAAGCTCCTATAATTCACCCCTCCACTTT. Protein: CASSFRQASSYNSPLHF.

CDR3 coding DNA: TGTGCCAGCAGCCCGGGGGCGGGAGGTCGGTACGAGCAGTACTTC. Encoded protein: CASSPGAGGRYEQYF. V and J are TRBV5-4 and TRBJ2-7; TRBD2 matches 8 bases. The CDR3 is 15 residues long. Germline assignment: CDR1 SGHNT and CDR2 YYREEE (reference sequence). Losses at the gene ends were 4 bases for V and 4 bases for J; bases not matched to a gene: 10.

This rearrangement joins TRBV3-1 (or the pseudogene TRBV3-2) to TRBJ2-4, with a tentative D call TRBD2 (5 bases). Germline CDR1 is LGHDT and CDR2 is YNNKEL (reference sequence). This CDR3 contains 14 residues. Trimming removed 5 bases from V and 2 bases from J, with 10 bases in between. For the CDR3, the DNA is TGTGCCAGCAGCTCCCGGGGTACCAAAAACATTCAGTACTTC. Translation gives CASSSRGTKNIQYF.

CDR3 coding DNA: TGTGCCAGCAGTCGACGTACTAGCGGGAGATACAACACCGGGGAGCTGTTTTTT. Its translation is CASSRRTSGRYNTGELFF. The V and J genes are TRBV11-3 and TRBJ2-2; 11 bases are shared with TRBD2. CDR1 SGHNT and CDR2 YENEEA come from the germline V gene. This CDR3 has 18 amino acids. The V and J ends lost 6 bases and 2 bases, in that order; junction bases with no gene match: 11.

This chain joins TRBV28 and TRBJ2-7; TRBD2 is a possible D gene (5 bases). The V end lost 4 bases, the J end lost 3 bases, and 13 bases lay between the germline ends. Germline CDR1 MDHEN, CDR2 SYDVKM. The CDR3 runs to 14 residues. CDR3 region: CASSWGAGGYEQYF. The CDR3 DNA reads TGTGCCAGCAGTTGGGGAGCTGGAGGCTACGAGCAGTACTTC.

This chain joins TRBV6-5 and TRBJ2-5; TRBD1 matches 7 bases. The germline V gene encodes CDR1 MNHEY and CDR2 SVGAGI. The CDR3 contains 15 residues. V was clipped by 8 bases and J by 5 bases; unmatched bases: 14. CDR3 DNA: TGTGCCAGCCTGTCGGTACAGGGGAGATGGGAGACCCAGTACTTC. Translating it yields CASLSVQGRWETQYF.

This chain joins TRBV29-1 and TRBJ2-7; 7 bases map to TRBD1. Trimming cost V 5 bases and J 4 bases; bases outside gene matches: 5. The CDR3 contains 12 residues. Germline V lookup: CDR1 SQVTM, CDR2 ANQGSEA. The CDR3 loop is CSVRQGTYEQYF. In DNA, the CDR3 is TGCAGCGTTAGACAGGGTACTTACGAGCAGTACTTC.

The chain joins TRBV6-5 to TRBJ2-5; D call uncertain. The germline gives CDR1 MNHEY, CDR2 SVGAGI. CDR3 length: 14 residues. V was trimmed by 0 bases and J by 2 bases, leaving 7 bases between them. CDR3 nucleotides: TGTGCCAGCAGTTACTCTTCTCGGCAAGAGACCCAGTACTTC. It translates to CASSYSSRQETQYF.

This chain links TRBV30 with TRBJ1-1; 7 positions match TRBD1. This CDR3 is 12 amino acids long. V dropped 6 bases and J dropped 1; count of bases not matched to a gene: 2. The germline gives CDR1 GTSNPN, CDR2 SVGIG (reference sequence). In nucleotides, the CDR3 is TGTGCCTGTAACAGGGGGAACACTGAAGCTTTCTTT. This translates into CACNRGNTEAFF.

The CDR3 is CASRPSGGAYEQYF. Here the CDR3 DNA reads TGTGCCAGCAGACCTAGCGGGGGGGCCTACGAGCAGTACTTC. The V gene is TRBV6-2 or TRBV6-3, the J gene TRBJ2-7; 12 bases align to TRBD2. The CDR3 sequence is 14 residues long. Trimming removed 6 bases from V and 2 bases from J; junction bases left unmatched: 2. In germline, CDR1 is MNHEY, CDR2 SVGEGT.